This T cell receptor beta chain was sequenced during a study of T cell clusters in autoimmune cytopenias. Findings of the study overall: TRB repertoire shifts in secondary cytopenia and chronic lymphocytic leukemia mostly reflected lymphoma, not autoimmunity.

Points on this clonotype: The antigen is undetermined.

TRB rearrangements were amplified by touch-down multiplex PCR with mixed TRB-A/B primers. TCRdb derives one entry per CDR3 protein from the multiplex PCR reads, leaving out DNA. Recorded for this sample: 7,000 or so distinct CDR3 sequences. There are 14 residues in the CDR3. Germline CDR1 reads DFQATT; CDR2 reads SNEGSKA (reference sequence). TRB amplification used 250 ng of peripheral blood genomic DNA. The same specimen was also included in a second study, on T cell repertoires in aging, cancer and after chemotherapy. That paper notes: Over several months to years, re-sampled healthy donor repertoires clearly shared clones. The whole study produced a dataset of around 9 million TCR reads.

The clonotype was recovered from a human donor in good health. Material: peripheral blood. The J gene is TRBJ2-7, the V gene TRBV20-1. The CDR3 loop is CSARARSVLGEQYF.